Below are 24 T cell receptor beta chains sequenced from a single sample in a study of control samples from healthy donors and cancer patients. Measured with immunoSEQ multiplex PCR; TCRdb has only the in-frame clones, and not every one. The sample carries under 450,000 clones, 90% recorded once. The sequenced sample was PBMCs. These receptors all come from a man aged 40-49 years with head and neck cancer.

The chain recombines TRBV28 with TRBJ2-3, with D perhaps matching TRBD2 (7 bases). CDR1 and CDR2 (germline): MDHEN, SYDVKM. With 3 bases removed from V and 0 bases from J, the gap between germline ends came to 10 bases. The CDR3 covers 15 residues. The CDR3 DNA reads as TGTGCCAGCAGTTTGGGGGGGGCCAGCACAGATACGCAGTATTTT. Protein sequence: CASSLGGASTDTQYF.

This clone was seen only once. The same CDR3 arises from other DNA sequences in this sample as well. The chain joins TRBV3-1 (or the pseudogene TRBV3-2) to TRBJ2-3, with D unclear. CDR1 is LGHDT and CDR2 is YNNKEL in the germline V gene (reference sequence). This CDR3 region has 12 residues. V was cut by 1 base and J by 3 bases, with 2 bases left in between. CDR3 in DNA: TGTGCCAGCAGCCAAGGTACAGATACGCAGTATTTT. Translating gives CASSQGTDTQYF.

The rearrangement uses TRBV5-1 and TRBJ2-1; D perhaps matches TRBD1 (6 bases). CDR1 and CDR2 (germline): SGHRS, YFSETQ. CDR3 length: 14 amino acids. Trimming cost V 0 bases and J 4 bases, with 8 bases left between them. Here the CDR3 DNA reads TGCGCCAGCAGCTTGGCACAGGGATACAATGAGCAGTTCTTC. As protein: CASSLAQGYNEQFF.

The genes are TRBV9 and TRBJ2-5; the match to TRBD2 covers 7 bases. The CDR3 is 16 residues long. The germline gives CDR1 SGDLS, CDR2 YYNGEE. V was clipped by 3 bases and J by 2 bases; unmatched bases: 10. DNA for the CDR3: TGTGCCAGCAGCGCCGCCCCCACCGGGGGGCAAGAGACCCAGTACTTC. This codes for CASSAAPTGGQETQYF.

The chain links TRBV7-9 to TRBJ2-3; D unclear. Trimming took 5 bases from V and 4 from J, leaving 22 bases between them. The CDR3 is 17 residues long. Germline V gene sequence: CDR1 SEHNR, CDR2 FQNEAQ (reference sequence). CDR3 sequence (DNA): TGTGCCAGCAGCCCGCCGGTACGAACAGTTTCTGCAGATACGCAGTATTTT. Translating gives CASSPPVRTVSADTQYF.

In this sample, this clone turned up a few times. The chain couples TRBV19 to TRBJ1-6; D is undetermined. CDR1 and CDR2 from the germline V gene are LNHDA and SQIVND (reference sequence). The CDR3 has 16 residues. V was clipped by 3 bases and J by 7 bases, with 16 bases between them. CDR3 sequence: CASSISRSVLNSPLHF. In DNA, the CDR3 is TGTGCCAGTAGTATCTCGCGGAGCGTACTGAATTCACCCCTCCACTTT. The whole variable domain, filled in from reference TRBV19 and TRBJ1-6, reads DGGITQSPKYLFRKEGQNVTLSCEQNLNHDAMYWYRQDPGQGLRLIYYSQIVNDFQKGDIAEGYSVSREKKESFPLTVTSAQKNPTAFYLCASSISRSVLNSPLHFGNGTRLTVT.

Note on this clone: The sample carries other DNA sequences with the same CDR3. The chain links TRBV19 to TRBJ1-5, with TRBD1 identical over 8 bases. With V trimmed by 6 bases and J by 7 bases, 5 bases remained unmatched. The V gene's germline CDR1 is LNHDA and CDR2 SQIVND (reference sequence). CDR3 size: 13 residues. As DNA, the CDR3 is TGTGCCAGTAGCGGACAGGGAGGACAGCCCCAGCATTTT. Its translation: CASSGQGGQPQHF. Filled out from reference TRBV19 and TRBJ1-5, the complete variable domain reads DGGITQSPKYLFRKEGQNVTLSCEQNLNHDAMYWYRQDPGQGLRLIYYSQIVNDFQKGDIAEGYSVSREKKESFPLTVTSAQKNPTAFYLCASSGQGGQPQHFGDGTRLSIL.

This clone has only one observation. The chain has TRBV7-3 and TRBJ1-1, with TRBD1 matching over 8 bases. Trimming at V came to 4 bases and at J to 6 bases, leaving 4 bases not matched to a gene. Germline V gives CDR1 SGHTA, CDR2 FQGTGA. This CDR3 contains 13 residues. CDR3 coding DNA: TGTGCCAGCAGCTCTCCGGACAGGGCTGAAGCTTTCTTT. Protein product: CASSSPDRAEAFF.

This sequence joins TRBV7-9 and TRBJ1-6; D unresolved. The CDR3 is made up of 16 amino acids. The V and J ends lost 4 bases and 9 bases respectively, with 19 bases between them. From germline, CDR1 is SEHNR and CDR2 FQNEAQ (reference sequence). The CDR3 nucleotides read TGTGCCAGCAGCTCGGACGGCGGGTTCAATTCTTCACCCCTCCACTTT. The encoded protein is CASSSDGGFNSSPLHF.

The V gene is TRBV5-1, the J gene TRBJ2-1; D perhaps matches TRBD1 (5 bases). Germline lookup yields CDR1 SGHRS and CDR2 YFSETQ. Deletions cut 1 base from V and 0 bases from J, with 8 bases between. The length of the CDR3 is 15 residues. Written as DNA, the CDR3 is TGCGCCAGCAGCTTGCCAGGGTCCTCCTACAATGAGCAGTTCTTC. Its translation: CASSLPGSSYNEQFF.

The rearrangement links TRBV27 to TRBJ1-1; D is undetermined. CDR3 length: 14 amino acids. Trimming pared 0 bases from V and 1 base from J, leaving 6 bases between. Germline V gives CDR1 MNHEY, CDR2 SMNVEV (reference sequence). This CDR3 reads CASSLSWGNTEAFF. Here the CDR3 DNA reads TGTGCCAGCAGTTTATCATGGGGGAACACTGAAGCTTTCTTT.

The chain employs TRBV9 and TRBJ1-3; D is uncertain. Trimming pared 4 bases from V and 2 bases from J, leaving 10 bases between. CDR1 SGDLS and CDR2 YYNGEE come from the germline V gene. The CDR3 spans 14 residues. The CDR3 is CASSSGGAGNTIYF. The DNA for the CDR3 is TGTGCCAGCAGCTCCGGAGGAGCTGGAAACACCATATATTTT.

This clone was counted a single time. The chain links TRBV7-9 to TRBJ2-7, with 8 bases identical to TRBD1. The CDR3 is 11 amino acids. With 8 bases clipped from V and 5 bases from J, the junction kept 2 bases outside the gene matches. Germline V lookup: CDR1 SEHNR, CDR2 FQNEAQ (reference sequence). CDR3 in amino acids: CASGTGNEQYF. The DNA of the CDR3 is TGTGCCAGCGGGACAGGTAACGAGCAGTACTTC.

The chain links TRBV15 to TRBJ1-5; 7 bases match TRBD1. The germline V gene has CDR1 LNHNV and CDR2 YYDKDF (reference sequence). The CDR3 extends over 15 amino acids. Trimming at V came to 4 bases and at J to 10 bases, leaving 13 bases not matched to a gene. Here the CDR3 reads CATSNPTGASRPQHF. As DNA, the CDR3 is TGTGCCACCAGCAACCCTACAGGGGCCTCGCGCCCCCAGCATTTT.

The J gene is TRBJ2-7, the V gene TRBV10-3; no reliable D call. Germline V CDR1 and CDR2: ENHRY, SYGVKD. The CDR3 length is 14 residues. Trimming removed 0 bases from V and 1 base from J, with 7 bases in between. The CDR3 loop is CAISESAPSYEQYF. The DNA of the CDR3 is TGTGCCATCAGTGAGTCGGCACCTTCCTACGAGCAGTACTTC.

The rearrangement uses TRBV5-4 and TRBJ2-2; 12 bases line up with TRBD2. This CDR3 comprises 17 residues. CDR1 and CDR2 (germline): SGHNT, YYREEE (reference sequence). V lost 4 bases to trimming and J lost 4 bases; unmatched junction nucleotides: 8. CDR3 region: CASSLSWTSGTTGELFF. In DNA, the CDR3 is TGTGCCAGCAGCCTAAGTTGGACTAGCGGGACCACCGGGGAGCTGTTTTTT.

This rearrangement joins TRBV6-5 to TRBJ1-5; D unresolved. Germline-derived CDR1 and CDR2 are MNHEY and SVGAGI. Trimming shortened V by 8 bases and J by 2 bases, and 16 bases separated the two germline ends. CDR3 size: 15 residues. DNA of the CDR3: TGTGCCAGCTGGGGAAAAAGAGTCGGCAATCAGCCCCAGCATTTT. This sequence encodes CASWGKRVGNQPQHF.

The genes are TRBV28 and TRBJ1-5; tentatively, D is TRBD1 (5 bases). The V and J ends lost 3 bases and 11 bases respectively, with 23 bases between them. Germline V gene lookup returns CDR1 MDHEN and CDR2 SYDVKM. This CDR3 has 16 amino acids. The CDR3: CASSFRDGVVIVSQHF. CDR3 sequence (DNA): TGTGCCAGCAGTTTTCGGGACGGCGTAGTTATCGTGTCCCAGCATTTT.

CDR3 residues: CSVETSYEQYF. The CDR3 DNA sequence: TGCAGCGTTGAAACCTCCTACGAGCAGTACTTC. The V gene is TRBV29-1, the J gene TRBJ2-7; D not certain. Between the trimmed V and J ends, which lost 2 bases and 0 bases, there was a span of 2 bases. The CDR3 spans 11 residues. From germline, CDR1 is SQVTM and CDR2 ANQGSEA.

The chain couples TRBV14 to TRBJ2-3; D ambiguous. From germline, CDR1 is SGHDN and CDR2 FVKESK. V dropped 6 bases and J dropped 0 bases, with 4 bases sitting between them. The length of the CDR3 is 12 residues. The CDR3 DNA sequence: TGTGCCAGCAGTTCGAGCACAGATACGCAGTATTTT. It translates to CASSSSTDTQYF.

This chain uses TRBV24-1 with TRBJ1-1; 7 nucleotides match TRBD1. The germline V gene encodes CDR1 KGHDR and CDR2 SFDVKD. The CDR3 is 15 amino acids. Losses at the gene ends were 5 bases for V and 5 bases for J; bases not matched to a gene: 10. CDR3 DNA: TGTGCCACCAGTGCCGTGCGACAGGGAATTACTGAAGCTTTCTTT. Protein product: CATSAVRQGITEAFF.

This sequence joins TRBV18 and TRBJ1-6, with D perhaps matching TRBD1 (5 bases). Germline CDR1 KGHSH, CDR2 LQKENI. CDR3 length equals 16 residues. The V end was cut by 6 bases, the J end by 9 bases, with 21 bases between. CDR3 amino acids: CASSPAGVLGGSPLHF. The CDR3 DNA reads as TGTGCCAGCTCGCCAGCGGGGGTTCTCGGGGGTTCACCCCTCCACTTT. Together with reference TRBV18 and TRBJ1-6, the CDR3 gives the full variable domain: NAGVMQNPRHLVRRRGQEARLRCSPMKGHSHVYWYRQLPEEGLKFMVYLQKENIIDESGMPKERFSAEFPKEGPSILRIQQVVRGDSAAYFCASSPAGVLGGSPLHFGNGTRLTVT.

The chain recombines TRBV28 with TRBJ1-2; no definite D call. V lost 4 bases to trimming and J lost 4 bases, with 13 bases between them. This CDR3 spans 14 amino acids. Germline V gene sequence: CDR1 MDHEN, CDR2 SYDVKM. The CDR3 nucleotides are TGTGCCAGCAGTTACCGCGGGCAGAGCTATGGCTACACCTTC. This translates into CASSYRGQSYGYTF.

The V and J genes are TRBV19 and TRBJ2-3, with 11 positions matching TRBD2. The germline CDR1 and CDR2 sequences are LNHDA and SQIVND (reference sequence). This CDR3 is built from 16 residues. The junction had 8 bases not matched to a gene; V was cut back by 1 base and J by 8 bases. The CDR3 is CASSIGASGRSGTQYF. CDR3 DNA: TGTGCCAGTAGTATAGGAGCTAGCGGGAGGTCGGGTACGCAGTATTTT.